These T cell receptor beta chains were read from a single sample in a study of cytomegalovirus exposure and HLA in healthy donors. The protocol was immunoSEQ multiplex PCR, while the TCRdb copy is restricted to in-frame clones and leaves out a portion. The sample gives 150,000 to 190,000 clones, 82% of which show up once; more than 6.5% is in the top ten. Material for sequencing was PBMCs. The receptors were sampled from a woman in her fifties or sixties in good health and CMV-seropositive. The CDR3 runs from the conserved cysteine through the conserved F or W. D genes are given only for firm matches. The listing skips clone size in some rows; elsewhere it reads once, few, many or a size class.

len: 14; d_gene: -; abundance: -; j_gene: TRBJ1-5; v_gene: TRBV19; CDR3nt: TGTGCCAGTAGCCATCCGGGGGGCAATCAGCCCCAGCATTTT; CDR3aa: CASSHPGGNQPQHF
len: 14; d_gene: -; abundance: -; j_gene: TRBJ2-7; v_gene: TRBV27; CDR3nt: TGTGCCAGCAGTTTTGGAGGGAACTCCTACGAGCAGTACTTC; CDR3aa: CASSFGGNSYEQYF
len: 13; d_gene: -; abundance: -; j_gene: TRBJ2-7; v_gene: TRBV12-5; CDR3nt: TGTGCTAGTGGCCGTGGAGGGCCCTACGAGCAGTACTTC; CDR3aa: CASGRGGPYEQYF
len: 16; d_gene: TRBD1; abundance: -; j_gene: TRBJ2-3; v_gene: TRBV11-2; CDR3nt: TGTGCCAGCAGCCCACGGACAGGGGGGTTCTCGGCTACGCAGTATTTT; CDR3aa: CASSPRTGGFSATQYF
len: 14; d_gene: -; abundance: -; j_gene: TRBJ1-6; v_gene: TRBV9; CDR3nt: TGTGCCAGCAGCGTAGGAGACGGGAATTCACCCCTCCACTTT; CDR3aa: CASSVGDGNSPLHF
len: 14; d_gene: -; abundance: -; j_gene: TRBJ1-5; v_gene: TRBV6-1; CDR3nt: TGTGCCAGCACTCTAATGGTAGCGGGCCAGCCCCAGCATTTT; CDR3aa: CASTLMVAGQPQHF
len: 15; d_gene: -; abundance: -; j_gene: TRBJ1-1; v_gene: TRBV5-6; CDR3nt: TGTGCCAGCAGCGCGGACAGATCTCTGAACACTGAAGCTTTCTTT; CDR3aa: CASSADRSLNTEAFF
len: 15; d_gene: TRBD1; abundance: -; j_gene: TRBJ2-7; v_gene: TRBV27; CDR3nt: TGTGCCAGCAGTTCACAGGGGCCGAGCTCCTACGAGCAGTACTTC; CDR3aa: CASSSQGPSSYEQYF
len: 15; d_gene: TRBD1; abundance: -; j_gene: TRBJ1-1; v_gene: TRBV10-3; CDR3nt: TGTGCCATCAGTGACACTGGACAGGCGGGCACTGAAGCTTTCTTT; CDR3aa: CAISDTGQAGTEAFF
len: 11; d_gene: -; abundance: -; j_gene: TRBJ1-2; v_gene: TRBV2; CDR3nt: TGTGCCAGCAGGGGTCTTCCAGGATACACCTTC; CDR3aa: CASRGLPGYTF
len: 14; d_gene: TRBD1; abundance: -; j_gene: TRBJ2-7; v_gene: TRBV30; CDR3nt: TGTGCGTGGGCCCTTGGACAGGGCTCCTACGAGCAGTACTTC; CDR3aa: CAWALGQGSYEQYF
len: 14; d_gene: -; abundance: -; j_gene: TRBJ1-6; v_gene: TRBV9; CDR3nt: TGTGCCAGCAGCGTAGATCTAGCTCGTTCACCCCTCCACTTT; CDR3aa: CASSVDLARSPLHF
len: 15; d_gene: TRBD1; abundance: -; j_gene: TRBJ2-2; v_gene: TRBV18; CDR3nt: TGTGCCAGCTCGCTAACAGGGGAGAACACCGGGGAGCTGTTTTTT; CDR3aa: CASSLTGENTGELFF
len: 12; d_gene: -; abundance: -; j_gene: TRBJ1-6; v_gene: TRBV5-6; CDR3nt: TGTGCCAGCAGCTTGGTTGGCACACCCCTCCACTTT; CDR3aa: CASSLVGTPLHF
len: 15; d_gene: TRBD2; abundance: once; j_gene: TRBJ2-2; v_gene: TRBV9; CDR3nt: TGTGCCAGCAGCGCGCGGGGGGCGAACACCGGGGAGCTGTTTTTT; CDR3aa: CASSARGANTGELFF
len: 21; d_gene: TRBD1; abundance: -; j_gene: TRBJ1-5; v_gene: TRBV19; CDR3nt: TGTGCCAGTAGTAGGCCGGGCGGGACAGGGGGCCGGACCGTCAGCAATCAGCCCCAGCATTTT; CDR3aa: CASSRPGGTGGRTVSNQPQHF
len: 15; d_gene: TRBD1; abundance: -; j_gene: TRBJ2-3; v_gene: TRBV4-1; CDR3nt: TGCGCCAGCAGCCACTGGGACAGCGAAACAGATACGCAGTATTTT; CDR3aa: CASSHWDSETDTQYF
len: 16; d_gene: -; abundance: -; j_gene: TRBJ2-1; v_gene: TRBV5-8; CDR3nt: TGTGCCAGCAGCTTGCTAGGACAGAGCTCCTACAATGAGCAGTTCTTC; CDR3aa: CASSLLGQSSYNEQFF
len: 15; d_gene: -; abundance: -; j_gene: TRBJ2-3; v_gene: TRBV4-1; CDR3nt: TGCGCCAGCAGCCAAGATCTGGGGGGGGCCTTGCCGCAGTATTTT; CDR3aa: CASSQDLGGALPQYF
len: 14; d_gene: -; abundance: -; j_gene: TRBJ2-7; v_gene: TRBV5-1; CDR3nt: TGCGCCAGCAGCTTGGTTCCGGGTCCTTACGAGCAGTACTTC; CDR3aa: CASSLVPGPYEQYF
len: 17; d_gene: -; abundance: -; j_gene: TRBJ1-2; v_gene: TRBV2; CDR3nt: TGTGCCAGCAGTGATAGGAGGGTTACTACATCTAACTATGGCTACACCTTC; CDR3aa: CASSDRRVTTSNYGYTF
len: 15; d_gene: -; abundance: -; j_gene: TRBJ1-3; v_gene: TRBV7-6; CDR3nt: TGTGCCAGCAGCGACGGGAGGAACTCTGGAAACACCATATATTTT; CDR3aa: CASSDGRNSGNTIYF
len: 15; d_gene: -; abundance: few; j_gene: TRBJ1-1; v_gene: TRBV13; CDR3nt: TGTGCCAGCAGCTTAGAGGGATCCAGGGGAACTGAAGCTTTCTTT; CDR3aa: CASSLEGSRGTEAFF
len: 14; d_gene: TRBD1; abundance: -; j_gene: TRBJ2-7; v_gene: TRBV19; CDR3nt: TGTGCCAGTACCCCAACCGGGACAGGGAGCGAGCAGTACTTC; CDR3aa: CASTPTGTGSEQYF
len: 14; d_gene: -; abundance: few; j_gene: TRBJ1-1; v_gene: TRBV6-1; CDR3nt: TGTGCCAGCAGTGAAGAAGAGGGGGACACTGAAGCTTTCTTT; CDR3aa: CASSEEEGDTEAFF
len: 15; d_gene: TRBD1; abundance: -; j_gene: TRBJ1-6; v_gene: TRBV2; CDR3nt: TGTGCCAGCAGCCGAAGGACAGGGAATAATTCACCCCTCCACTTT; CDR3aa: CASSRRTGNNSPLHF
len: 16; d_gene: TRBD2; abundance: -; j_gene: TRBJ2-3; v_gene: TRBV7-2; CDR3nt: TGTGCCAGCAGCCAACCTAGCGGGGGGGCCCCAGATACGCAGTATTTT; CDR3aa: CASSQPSGGAPDTQYF
len: 17; d_gene: TRBD1; abundance: few; j_gene: TRBJ2-3; v_gene: TRBV14; CDR3nt: TGTGCCAGCAGCCAAGATCTGGCCAGGGGGACCGCAGATACGCAGTATTTT; CDR3aa: CASSQDLARGTADTQYF
len: 15; d_gene: -; abundance: -; j_gene: TRBJ1-2; v_gene: TRBV7-9; CDR3nt: TGTGCCAGCAGCTTAGCGGGGGGAGCATTATATGGCTACACCTTC; CDR3aa: CASSLAGGALYGYTF
len: 12; d_gene: -; abundance: -; j_gene: TRBJ2-7; v_gene: TRBV7-2; CDR3nt: TGTGCCAGCAGCTTAGACCACTTCGAGCAGTACTTC; CDR3aa: CASSLDHFEQYF
len: 16; d_gene: -; abundance: -; j_gene: TRBJ1-3; v_gene: TRBV4-3; CDR3nt: TGCGCCAGCAGCCAAGATCTCAGGGTCAGAGGAAACACCATATATTTT; CDR3aa: CASSQDLRVRGNTIYF
len: 15; d_gene: TRBD1; abundance: once; j_gene: TRBJ1-3; v_gene: TRBV6-1; CDR3nt: TGTGCCAGCAGCCCGGGACAGGGATCGGGAAACACCATATATTTT; CDR3aa: CASSPGQGSGNTIYF
len: 17; d_gene: -; abundance: -; j_gene: TRBJ2-3; v_gene: TRBV19; CDR3nt: TGTGCCAGTAGTATCTGGAAGGGGGGGGTTTCCACAGATACGCAGTATTTT; CDR3aa: CASSIWKGGVSTDTQYF
len: 18; d_gene: TRBD2; abundance: -; j_gene: TRBJ2-3; v_gene: TRBV5-6; CDR3nt: TGTGCCAGCACCTTGTGGCTAGCGGGGGACGGAACCGCAGATACGCAGTATTTT; CDR3aa: CASTLWLAGDGTADTQYF
len: 15; d_gene: TRBD1; abundance: -; j_gene: TRBJ1-4; v_gene: TRBV6-5; CDR3nt: TGTGCCAGCAGTCCTAAACAGGGGTTTAATGAAAAACTGTTTTTT; CDR3aa: CASSPKQGFNEKLFF
len: 16; d_gene: TRBD2; abundance: -; j_gene: TRBJ2-3; v_gene: TRBV13; CDR3nt: TGTGCCAGCAGCTGGCCCGGGACTAGCGGGGAAGATACGCAGTATTTT; CDR3aa: CASSWPGTSGEDTQYF
len: 13; d_gene: TRBD1; abundance: once; j_gene: TRBJ1-2; v_gene: TRBV7-2; CDR3nt: TGTGCCAGCCGCTCCGGACAGGGCAATGGCTACACCTTC; CDR3aa: CASRSGQGNGYTF
len: 15; d_gene: TRBD1; abundance: -; j_gene: TRBJ1-1; v_gene: TRBV27; CDR3nt: TGTGCCAGCAGGTCAGGGGGCGCAGGGGACACTGAAGCTTTCTTT; CDR3aa: CASRSGGAGDTEAFF
len: 18; d_gene: -; abundance: -; j_gene: TRBJ2-5; v_gene: TRBV6-1; CDR3nt: TGTGCCAGCAGTGCTATCCGATTCGCACAGGGGGGGGAAGAGACCCAGTACTTC; CDR3aa: CASSAIRFAQGGEETQYF
len: 16; d_gene: -; abundance: -; j_gene: TRBJ2-3; v_gene: TRBV5-1; CDR3nt: TGCGCCAGCAGCTTGGAGCCAAACTCGGGCACAGATACGCAGTATTTT; CDR3aa: CASSLEPNSGTDTQYF
len: 15; d_gene: TRBD1; abundance: -; j_gene: TRBJ1-2; v_gene: TRBV9; CDR3nt: TGTGCCAGCAGCTCCGGGACAGGGGTGAGTGGAGGCTACACCTTC; CDR3aa: CASSSGTGVSGGYTF